The T cell receptor beta chain under discussion was sequenced for a study of blood T cell repertoires in COVID-19. About the study: Acute and convalescent COVID-19 samples came from the United States, Italy and Spain. PBMCs, B-cell-depleted T cells, or T cells provided the cDNA or gDNA that made up the material.

Produced via immunoSEQ multiplex PCR; TCRdb's table is partial and in-frame only. The table records roughly 120,000 clones, about 80% of them present only once. Germline CDR1 and CDR2: SGHRS and YFSETQ. The V and J ends lost 0 bases and 2 bases respectively, with 16 bases between them. The CDR3 length is 17 residues. The clonotype originates from a man in his 70s with active or convalescent COVID-19. V is TRBV5-1 and J is TRBJ2-3; D possibly corresponds to TRBD1 (5 bases). Sequencing used peripheral blood. CDR3 in amino acids: CASSLGSGHPITDTQYF. The DNA for the CDR3 is TGCGCCAGCAGCTTGGGTTCAGGGCACCCTATCACAGATACGCAGTATTTT. The complete variable domain, with remaining parts taken from reference TRBV5-1 and TRBJ2-3, reads KAGVTQTPRYLIKTRGQQVTLSCSPISGHRSVSWYQQTPGQGLQFLFEYFSETQRNKGNFPGRFSGRQFSNSRSEMNVSTLELGDSALYLCASSLGSGHPITDTQYFGPGTRLTVL.